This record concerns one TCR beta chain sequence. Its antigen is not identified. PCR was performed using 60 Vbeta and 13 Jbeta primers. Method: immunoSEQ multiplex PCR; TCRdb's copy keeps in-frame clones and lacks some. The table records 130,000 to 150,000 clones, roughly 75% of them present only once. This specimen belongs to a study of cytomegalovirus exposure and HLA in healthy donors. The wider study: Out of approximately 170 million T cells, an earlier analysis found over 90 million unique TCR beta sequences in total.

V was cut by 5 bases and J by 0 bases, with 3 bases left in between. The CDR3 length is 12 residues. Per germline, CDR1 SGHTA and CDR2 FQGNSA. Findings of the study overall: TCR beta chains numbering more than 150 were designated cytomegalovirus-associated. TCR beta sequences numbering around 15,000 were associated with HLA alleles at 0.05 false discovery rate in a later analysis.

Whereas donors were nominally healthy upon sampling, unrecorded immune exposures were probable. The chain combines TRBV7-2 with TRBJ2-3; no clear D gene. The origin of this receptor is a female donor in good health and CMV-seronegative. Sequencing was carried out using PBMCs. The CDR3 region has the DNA TGTGCCAGCAGCCCTAGCACAGATACGCAGTATTTT. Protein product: CASSPSTDTQYF.